These T cell receptor beta chains were read from a single sample in a study of Ad26.COV2.S vaccination and SARS-CoV-2 variants. Method: immunoSEQ multiplex PCR; TCRdb's copy keeps in-frame clones and lacks some. Of some 450,000 clones in the sample, around 91% were seen once. Sequencing was performed on peripheral blood, taken in a trial of Ad26.COV2.S vaccine versus placebo. The receptors originated from a person aged 18-65 years who received the Ad26.COV2.S COVID-19 vaccine or a placebo. CDR3s include the opening cysteine and the closing phenylalanine or tryptophan. The D gene is left open where the match is weak. Clone size is shown for a subset of rows, as once, few, many or a class of expanded clone.

clone_size d_call j_call v_call cdr3_nt cdr3_aa
- TRBD2 TRBJ2-7 TRBV5-3 TGTGCCAGAAGCGGTGGCCCTAGCGGGTTTCGCGAGCAGTACTTC CARSGGPSGFREQYF
- - TRBJ2-3 TRBV10-2 TGCGCCAGCAGTGAGTTTGGTAGGGTTCGGACAGATACGCAGTATTTT CASSEFGRVRTDTQYF
- TRBD2 TRBJ2-3 TRBV4-2 TGTGCCAGCAGCCAAGAGTGGGCTAGCGGGATTACAGATACGCAGTATTTT CASSQEWASGITDTQYF
- TRBD1 TRBJ2-5 TRBV7-2 TGTGCCAGCAGCTTAGGAGGTACAGGGGGGGAGACCCAGTACTTC CASSLGGTGGETQYF
- TRBD2 TRBJ2-1 TRBV24-1 TGTGCCACCGGGTCGGAGGGTAGGCGGGAGCCTTACAATGAGCAGTTCTTC CATGSEGRREPYNEQFF
- TRBD2 TRBJ2-7 TRBV19 TGTGCCAGTAACCCCTCGGGGGGGACCACCTCTCGGGAGCAGTACTTC CASNPSGGTTSREQYF
- - TRBJ2-1 TRBV9 TGTGCCAGCAGCGTAGGGGGGTCGGGAGTCAATGAGCAGTTCTTC CASSVGGSGVNEQFF
- TRBD2 TRBJ2-5 TRBV5-4 TGTGCCAGCAGCTCTGGAGTAGCGGGAAGGTTGGAGACCCAGTACTTC CASSSGVAGRLETQYF
- TRBD1 TRBJ2-1 TRBV6-2/TRBV6-3 TGTGCCAGCAGCGAGACAGGGGGTAATGAGCAGTTCTTC CASSETGGNEQFF
- TRBD1 TRBJ2-7 TRBV29-1 TGCAGCGCCGGGACAGGGGTCGTCGAGCAGTACTTC CSAGTGVVEQYF
- - TRBJ2-7 TRBV7-9 TGTGCCAGTTCTGACAGTCAGGCCACGGAGCAGTACTTC CASSDSQATEQYF
- TRBD1 TRBJ2-1 TRBV13 TGTGCCAGCAGTCTAGTGGGACAGACTTACAATGAGCAGTTCTTC CASSLVGQTYNEQFF
- - TRBJ2-5 TRBV13 TGTGCCAGCAGCTTAAGGGGGGGCACGGAGACCCAGTACTTC CASSLRGGTETQYF
few TRBD1 TRBJ2-2 TRBV24-1 TGTGCCACCAGTGGGGGACAGGGCGGGACCGGGGAGCTGTTTTTT CATSGGQGGTGELFF
- - TRBJ1-2 TRBV28 TGTGCCAGCAGGCAGGGAATCTATGGCTACACCTTC CASRQGIYGYTF
- TRBD1 TRBJ1-2 TRBV19 TGTGCCAGTAGTATTCAGGGGGCGGGCGGCTACACCTTC CASSIQGAGGYTF
- - TRBJ1-2 TRBV19 TGTGCCAGTAGGGTCAGGGAGCGGTATGGCTACACCTTC CASRVRERYGYTF
- TRBD1 TRBJ1-2 TRBV7-2 TGTGCCAGCAGCCAGGGACAGTTCTATGGCTACACCTTC CASSQGQFYGYTF
- - TRBJ2-1 TRBV21-1 TGTGCCAGCAGCAAAGTTTGGGGTGGCCAGTCCTCCTACAATGAGCAGTTCTTC CASSKVWGGQSSYNEQFF
- - TRBJ2-7 TRBV7-2 TGTGCCAGCAGCCTCTTTTGGCCCTACGAGCAGTACTTC CASSLFWPYEQYF
- TRBD1 TRBJ1-3 TRBV28 TGTGCCAGCAGTCGCCCACAGGGGAAACCTGGAAACACCATATATTTT CASSRPQGKPGNTIYF
- - TRBJ2-2 TRBV6-6 TGTGCCAGCAGTTACTCGGGGGTGAGAACCGGGGAGCTGTTTTTT CASSYSGVRTGELFF
- - TRBJ2-7 TRBV7-9 TGTGCCAGCAATCAGGCGGGGGACAACGAGCAGTACTTC CASNQAGDNEQYF
- TRBD1 TRBJ2-5 TRBV7-3 TGTGCCAGCAGCCACTCGGGACAGGGCGAGAACCAAGAGACCCAGTACTTC CASSHSGQGENQETQYF
once - TRBJ2-2 TRBV11-3 TGTGCCAGCAGCGTGCGGGGAGCGAACACCGGGGAGCTGTTTTTT CASSVRGANTGELFF
- - TRBJ2-7 TRBV6-5 TGTGCCAGCACACTCGAGTCTTTTTCCTACGAGCAGTACTTC CASTLESFSYEQYF
once TRBD2 TRBJ2-1 TRBV5-1 TGCGCCAGCAGCCTAGCGGGAGGGCAAGTCAGTGAGCAGTTCTTC CASSLAGGQVSEQFF
- TRBD1 TRBJ2-1 TRBV6-1 TGTGCCAGCAGTGAAGCAACCGGGACAGGGTCAGGAGCATTATACAATGAGCAGTTCTTC CASSEATGTGSGALYNEQFF
- TRBD2 TRBJ2-1 TRBV6-1 TGTGCCAGCAGTGAGGGGACTAGCGGGAGTCTAAGTGAGCAGTTCTTC CASSEGTSGSLSEQFF
- TRBD1 TRBJ2-7 TRBV25-1 TGTGCCAGCAGTGACAAAATGCTCCCGGGACAGCTTACCTACGAGCAGTACTTC CASSDKMLPGQLTYEQYF
- - TRBJ1-2 TRBV19 TGTGCCAGTAGTACCCAGGGACGGAACTATGGCTACACCTTC CASSTQGRNYGYTF
- - TRBJ2-3 TRBV27 TGTGCCAGCAGTGTTAGGGCCTACACAGATACGCAGTATTTT CASSVRAYTDTQYF
- - TRBJ2-3 TRBV5-4 TGTGCCAGCAGCTTGTTGGGGAGACAGCGGAGCACAGATACGCAGTATTTT CASSLLGRQRSTDTQYF
- TRBD1 TRBJ2-3 TRBV13 TGTGCCAGCAGCCAACGGACAGGGGGCGACGCAGATACGCAGTATTTT CASSQRTGGDADTQYF
few TRBD2 TRBJ2-3 TRBV7-9 TGTGCCAGCAGCTTACCACCCCGACTAGCGGGAAGCACAGATACGCAGTATTTT CASSLPPRLAGSTDTQYF
few - TRBJ2-1 TRBV11-3 TGTGCCAGCAGCTTATCGGACCCCGCATACAATGAGCAGTTCTTC CASSLSDPAYNEQFF